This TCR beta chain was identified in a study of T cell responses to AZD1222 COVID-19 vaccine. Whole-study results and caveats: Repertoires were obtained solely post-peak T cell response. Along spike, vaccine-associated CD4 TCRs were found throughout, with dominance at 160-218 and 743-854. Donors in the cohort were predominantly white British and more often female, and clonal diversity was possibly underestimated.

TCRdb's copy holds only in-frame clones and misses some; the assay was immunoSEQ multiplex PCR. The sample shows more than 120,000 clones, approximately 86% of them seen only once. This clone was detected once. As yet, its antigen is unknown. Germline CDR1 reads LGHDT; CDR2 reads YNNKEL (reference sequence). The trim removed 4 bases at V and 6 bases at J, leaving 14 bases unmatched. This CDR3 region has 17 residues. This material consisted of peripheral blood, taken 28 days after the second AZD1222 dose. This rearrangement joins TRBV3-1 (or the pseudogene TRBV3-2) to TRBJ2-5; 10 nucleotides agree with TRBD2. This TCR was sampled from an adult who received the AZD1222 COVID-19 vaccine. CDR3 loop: CASSPLASGGAGKTQYF. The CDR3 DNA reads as TGTGCCAGCAGCCCCCTGGCGAGCGGGGGGGCCGGGAAGACCCAGTACTTC.